This passage covers 22 T cell receptor beta chains from one sample sequenced in a study of T-cell memory formation after mild COVID-19. TCRdb independently ran MiXCR on the 5' RACE reads; one entry per CDR3 protein. Of 150,000 to 200,000 distinct CDR3 sequences detected, roughly 28% appear once; the ten largest clones hold 12%. Sequenced material: PBMCs or a T cell subset sorted from them (not recorded which). The source of these receptors is an adult woman who had mild COVID-19 (a few samples of this study predate the infection). Cell type and time point are not known.

This chain joins TRBV20-1 and TRBJ1-6, with TRBD1 as a possible D gene (6 bases). Deletions cut 6 bases from V and 6 bases from J, with 12 bases between. Germline CDR1 DFQATT, CDR2 SNEGSKA (reference sequence). There are 13 residues in the CDR3. The CDR3 protein is CSAPQGSNSPLHF. CDR3 sequence (DNA): TGCAGTGCCCCTCAGGGGAGTAATTCACCCCTCCACTTT.

This rearrangement joins TRBV29-1 to TRBJ2-2; weak D call: TRBD1 (5 bases). The CDR3 runs 13 residues. Germline V lookup: CDR1 SQVTM, CDR2 ANQGSEA. V was shortened by 4 bases and J by 7 bases, with 13 bases between the two germline ends. The CDR3 reads CSVGQGFFGELFF. The CDR3 region has the DNA TGCAGCGTTGGGCAGGGTTTTTTCGGGGAGCTGTTTTTT.

This clonotype has more than one count but fewer than ten. The chain joins TRBV12-3 or TRBV12-4 to TRBJ1-5; a possible D gene is TRBD1 (5 bases). Trimming removed 5 bases from V and 3 bases from J, with 20 bases in between. The CDR3 contains 17 residues. CDR3 in amino acids: CASSLGVSAVFNQPQHF. CDR3 bases: TGTGCCAGCAGTCTGGGGGTGTCGGCGGTATTCAATCAGCCCCAGCATTTT.

The chain is built from TRBV3-1 and TRBJ1-2; D is ambiguous. V lost 0 bases and J lost 7, with 12 bases in between. This CDR3 has 14 amino acids. Germline V gives CDR1 LGHDT, CDR2 YNNKEL (reference sequence). CDR3 nucleotide sequence: TGTGCCAGCAGCCAAGAGTCTCGGTTGGGTGGCTACACCTTC. It is translated as CASSQESRLGGYTF. Full variable domain (remainder filled in from reference TRBV3-1 and TRBJ1-2): DTAVSQTPKYLVTQMGNDKSIKCEQNLGHDTMYWYKQDSKKFLKIMFSYNNKELIINETVPNRFSPKSPDKAHLNLHINSLELGDSAVYFCASSQESRLGGYTFGSGTRLTVV.

With respect to this clonotype: At one end the junction does not follow the germline gene, possibly because of a read error. This chain uses TRBV10-3 with TRBJ2-5; the D gene could be TRBD1 or TRBD2 (5 bases each). There are 14 residues in the CDR3. Germline assignment: CDR1 ENHRY and CDR2 SYGVKD. This CDR3 reads CALSERGAQETQYF. CDR3 nucleotide sequence: TGTGCCCTCAGTGAGAGAGGGGCTCAAGAGACCCAGTACTTC.

The chain has TRBV7-6 and TRBJ2-1, with 12 bases that match TRBD2. Germline CDR1 is SGHVS and CDR2 is FNYEAQ. V trimming: 5 bases; J trimming: 9 bases; junction bases outside the gene matches: 8. The CDR3 is 15 residues long. This chain's CDR3 is CASSGLGLAGTEQFF. The DNA of the CDR3 is TGTGCCAGCAGCGGGCTAGGACTAGCGGGAACTGAGCAGTTCTTC.

The gene calls are TRBV30 and TRBJ2-1, with 13 bases lining up with TRBD2. The CDR3 extends over 16 amino acids. V dropped 7 bases and J dropped 4; count of bases not matched to a gene: 10. Per the germline V gene, CDR1 is GTSNPN and CDR2 is SVGIG (reference sequence). In DNA, the CDR3 is TGTGCCTCAAGACTAGCGGGGGGCCGGGGATACAATGAGCAGTTCTTC. This gives the protein CASRLAGGRGYNEQFF.

This clonotype was counted a few times. This sequence joins TRBV4-3 and TRBJ2-7; no clear D. The CDR3 is made up of 13 amino acids. Trimming pared 3 bases from V and 3 bases from J, leaving 9 bases between. The V gene's germline CDR1 is LGHNA and CDR2 YSLEER. CDR3 residues: CASSHADDYEQYF. The CDR3 DNA sequence: TGCGCCAGCAGCCACGCAGACGACTACGAGCAGTACTTC.

The chain recombines TRBV12-3 or TRBV12-4 with TRBJ1-6, with D possibly matching TRBD1 (5 bases). This CDR3 is built from 16 residues. V lost 5 bases and J 6 bases, leaving 17 bases between the germline ends. The CDR3 coding sequence is TGTGCCAGCAGTCCTCTGGGTAAGGGGTCTAATTCACCCCTCCACTTT. It is translated as CASSPLGKGSNSPLHF.

This clonotype was detected a few times. The genes are TRBV2 and TRBJ1-1; D gene uncertain. The CDR3 covers 14 residues. Trimming took off 7 bases at V and 4 bases at J, with 16 bases between the two ends. Germline assignment: CDR1 SNHLY and CDR2 FYNNEI. The CDR3 DNA is TGTGCCAGCAACAGACCAACGGAGGGCACTGAAGCTTTCTTT. It translates to CASNRPTEGTEAFF.

The rearrangement uses TRBV7-9 and TRBJ2-7, with 8 bases identical to TRBD2. V trimming: 5 bases; J trimming: 4 bases; junction bases outside the gene matches: 7. The CDR3 runs 14 residues. The germline V gene encodes CDR1 SEHNR and CDR2 FQNEAQ (reference sequence). For the CDR3, the DNA is TGTGCCAGCAGCCTAACTAGCGGAAATTACGAGCAGTACTTC. Translating gives CASSLTSGNYEQYF.

This chain joins TRBV15 and TRBJ1-5; D gene ambiguous. Germline values: CDR1 LNHNV, CDR2 YYDKDF (reference sequence). The CDR3 length is 16 residues. V shed 1 base and J shed 0 bases, with 10 bases lying between them. CDR3 in DNA: TGTGCCACCAGCAGAGGGTCCGGGGATAGCAATCAGCCCCAGCATTTT. Protein product: CATSRGSGDSNQPQHF.

A few counts support this clonotype. This chain connects TRBV30 to TRBJ2-2; 11 bases match TRBD2. Germline V lookup: CDR1 GTSNPN, CDR2 SVGIG (reference sequence). V gave up 3 bases and J gave up 6 bases; unmatched junction bases: 12. The CDR3 has 17 amino acids. The CDR3 loop reads CAWSRVAGGPVPGELFF. The CDR3, as DNA: TGTGCCTGGAGCCGGGTAGCGGGAGGGCCAGTCCCCGGGGAGCTGTTTTTT.

This clonotype has only a few counts. The gene calls are TRBV7-6 and TRBJ2-2; 8 bases fit TRBD1. Losses at the gene ends were 3 bases for V and 4 bases for J; bases not matched to a gene: 4. This CDR3 contains 15 residues. Germline CDR1 and CDR2: SGHVS and FNYEAQ. The CDR3 region is CASSFGTGSTGELFF. DNA of the CDR3: TGTGCCAGCAGCTTTGGGACAGGAAGCACCGGGGAGCTGTTTTTT.

This clonotype showed up just a few times. This rearrangement joins TRBV5-1 to TRBJ2-7; D is perhaps TRBD1 (5 bases). The CDR3 contains 14 residues. Trimming pared 6 bases from V and 2 bases from J, leaving 15 bases between. Germline V lookup: CDR1 SGHRS, CDR2 YFSETQ. CDR3 loop: CASTRTSGTYEQYF. The CDR3 DNA reads TGCGCCAGCACCCGGACCTCAGGGACCTACGAGCAGTACTTC.

CDR3 protein: CASSHPGDEQFF. Written as DNA, the CDR3 is TGTGCCAGCAGTCACCCGGGGGATGAGCAGTTCTTC. The rearrangement links TRBV6-5 to TRBJ2-1, with D tentatively TRBD2 (6 bases). V shed 5 bases and J shed 8 bases, with 10 bases lying between them. CDR3 size: 12 residues. The V gene's germline CDR1 is MNHEY and CDR2 SVGAGI.

J is TRBJ2-7 and V is TRBV5-1; tentative D call: TRBD2 (5 bases). Deletions cut 0 bases from V and 4 bases from J, with 14 bases between. This CDR3 has 15 residues. CDR1 is SGHRS, CDR2 YFSETQ, per germline. CDR3 in amino acids: CASSLAGYWDYEQYF. The CDR3 DNA reads TGCGCCAGCAGCTTGGCGGGGTACTGGGATTACGAGCAGTACTTC.

The chain uses TRBV4-3 and TRBJ1-1, with a weak D call TRBD1 (6 bases). From germline, CDR1 is LGHNA and CDR2 YSLEER. There are 13 residues in the CDR3. V dropped 1 base and J dropped 6 bases, with 9 bases sitting between them. CDR3 residues: CASSQGQGSEAFF. DNA for the CDR3: TGCGCCAGCAGCCAAGGTCAGGGGTCTGAAGCTTTCTTT.

The chain has TRBV5-6 and TRBJ2-2; D remains ambiguous. The germline gives CDR1 SGHDT, CDR2 YYEEEE. V gave up 0 bases and J gave up 8 bases, with 8 bases separating them. CDR3 length equals 13 residues. CDR3 protein: CASSLDGYGELFF. In DNA, the CDR3 is TGTGCCAGCAGCTTGGACGGCTATGGGGAGCTGTTTTTT.

The chain uses TRBV3-1 and TRBJ2-5; D is unclear. The CDR3 totals 12 residues. V was cut by 5 bases and J by 5 bases, with 9 bases left in between. In germline, CDR1 is LGHDT, CDR2 YNNKEL (reference sequence). The DNA of the CDR3 is TGTGCCAGCAGCTACGCCGACGAGACCCAGTACTTC. Amino acid sequence: CASSYADETQYF.

The chain uses TRBV4-3 and TRBJ1-2, with D possibly being TRBD1 (5 bases). This CDR3 is 15 amino acids long. Germline CDR1 is LGHNA and CDR2 is YSLEER. V gave up 0 bases and J gave up 3 bases, with 11 bases separating them. CDR3 nucleotide sequence: TGCGCCAGCAGCCAAGATGGGGCGGACGACTATGGCTACACCTTC. It specifies CASSQDGADDYGYTF.

V and J are TRBV5-1 and TRBJ2-1; 12 nucleotides line up with TRBD2. Germline CDR1 and CDR2: SGHRS and YFSETQ. The V gene end was trimmed by 5 bases and the J gene end by 5 bases; junction bases not matched to a gene: 2. The CDR3 length is 14 residues. Here the CDR3 reads CASSGLAGNNEQFF. The CDR3 DNA is TGCGCCAGCAGTGGACTAGCGGGAAACAATGAGCAGTTCTTC.